The clone carrying this T cell receptor beta chain was seen more than once but under ten times. Its antigen is undetermined. In this cohort's terms, stable hyperthyroidism meant no ophthalmopathy by 18 months of follow-up. If patients had other autoimmune diseases, uncontrolled infections, pregnancy or lactation, they were excluded. This entry is derived from a study of Graves' ophthalmopathy and Graves' hyperthyroidism. Regarding the study as a whole: Most expanded clonotypes in thyroid above 0.001 frequency also showed up in blood.

RNA transcripts yielded amplified TCR beta CDR3 regions. HTBI primers primed a first-round RT-PCR, and a second-round multiplex PCR followed. TCRdb reprocessed the multiplex PCR reads via MiXCR and lists one record per CDR3 protein. The sample has hundreds of thousands of distinct CDR3 sequences; about a fifth are singletons. This CDR3 has 15 residues. Trimming cost V 6 bases and J 0 bases; bases outside gene matches: 4. The genes are TRBV12-3 or TRBV12-4 and TRBJ1-4, with 7 nucleotides matching TRBD1. The source material was peripheral blood. The sequence derives from a woman between 18 and 29 years old with stable Graves' hyperthyroidism. Some clones in this sample may be carry-over from other donors' samples. For the CDR3, the DNA is TGTGCCAGCAGAGAGGGACAGACAACTAATGAAAAACTGTTTTTT. Translating it yields CASREGQTTNEKLFF.